These T cell receptor beta chains were read from a single sample in a study of T cells in Graves' hyperthyroidism and ophthalmopathy. TCRdb reprocessed the multiplex PCR reads via MiXCR and lists one record per CDR3 protein. The sample lists some 510,000 distinct CDR3 sequences, less than 25% occurring once. Sequenced: blood. All receptors come from a man younger than 30 with Graves' hyperthyroidism. The CDR3 runs from the conserved cysteine through the conserved F or W. The D gene is left open where the match is weak. Some rows mark clone size as missing; the rest say once, few, many or name a class of expanded clone.

V: TRBV6-5
size: many
J: TRBJ1-2
D: .
CDR3: CASGNPGTTVAF
DNA: TGTGCCAGCGGTAACCCCGGGACCACGGTCGCCTTC

V: TRBV28
size: few
J: TRBJ2-7
D: TRBD2
CDR3: CASSSPGTSGRQFEQYF
DNA: TGTGCCAGCAGTTCCCCCGGGACTAGCGGGCGTCAATTCGAGCAGTACTTC

V: TRBV12-3/TRBV12-4
size: many
J: TRBJ1-3
D: .
CDR3: CASRHSGNTIYF
DNA: TGTGCCAGCAGGCACTCTGGAAACACCATATATTTT

V: TRBV28
size: .
J: TRBJ2-2
D: TRBD2
CDR3: CASSRNAGGRFAGELFF
DNA: TGTGCCAGCAGTCGAAACGCGGGGGGGCGGTTCGCCGGGGAGCTGTTTTTT

V: TRBV11-2
size: many
J: TRBJ2-7
D: .
CDR3: CASSLGVRAYEEQYF
DNA: TGTGCCAGCAGCTTAGGAGTGAGGGCGTACGAGGAGCAGTACTTC

V: TRBV28
size: many
J: TRBJ2-7
D: .
CDR3: CASSHPYEQYF
DNA: TGTGCCAGCAGCCACCCCTACGAGCAGTACTTC

V: TRBV11-2
size: many
J: TRBJ2-7
D: TRBD2
CDR3: CASSSGLPGIEQYF
DNA: TGTGCCAGCAGCTCGGGACTACCAGGGATCGAGCAGTACTTC

V: TRBV6-1
size: .
J: TRBJ1-5
D: TRBD1
CDR3: CASRLGQGANQPQHF
DNA: TGTGCCAGCAGGCTGGGACAGGGGGCAAATCAGCCCCAGCATTTT

V: TRBV6-1
size: .
J: TRBJ2-7
D: TRBD1
CDR3: CASAGQGLHEQYF
DNA: TGTGCCAGCGCCGGACAGGGGCTCCACGAGCAGTACTTC

V: TRBV27
size: many
J: TRBJ2-7
D: TRBD1
CDR3: CASSSSDRGPLEQYF
DNA: TGTGCCAGCAGTTCCTCGGACAGGGGCCCACTCGAGCAGTACTTC

V: TRBV11-2
size: many
J: TRBJ1-1
D: .
CDR3: CASSLDLGGGTEAFF
DNA: TGTGCCAGCAGCTTAGACTTAGGTGGCGGCACTGAAGCTTTCTTT

V: TRBV12-3/TRBV12-4
size: many
J: TRBJ1-5
D: TRBD1
CDR3: CASSSHRGQQPQHF
DNA: TGTGCCAGCAGTTCCCACAGGGGGCAACAGCCCCAGCATTTT

V: TRBV6-1
size: many
J: TRBJ1-2
D: .
CDR3: CASSEGRSLMGYTF
DNA: TGTGCCAGCAGTGAGGGACGGTCTTTGATGGGCTACACCTTC

V: TRBV6-5
size: many
J: TRBJ2-7
D: .
CDR3: CASSSVRGFSYEQYF
DNA: TGTGCCAGCAGTTCGGTGCGGGGTTTTTCCTACGAGCAGTACTTC

V: TRBV29-1
size: many
J: TRBJ1-2
D: .
CDR3: CSVGSREGYTF
DNA: TGCAGCGTCGGGTCGCGGGAGGGCTACACCTTC

V: TRBV20-1
size: few
J: TRBJ1-5
D: .
CDR3: CSASRGARWSNQPQHF
DNA: TGCAGTGCTAGTCGGGGGGCACGATGGAGCAATCAGCCCCAGCATTTT

V: TRBV30
size: .
J: TRBJ1-1
D: .
CDR3: CAWSVHGGSLVAVAFF
DNA: TGTGCCTGGAGTGTACACGGTGGCAGTTTGGTTGCGGTTGCTTTCTTT

V: TRBV27
size: many
J: TRBJ2-7
D: .
CDR3: CASSFVVGSYEQYF
DNA: TGTGCCAGCAGTTTTGTAGTGGGGTCCTACGAGCAGTACTTC

V: TRBV6-1
size: many
J: TRBJ2-7
D: .
CDR3: CASSVDEQYF
DNA: TGTGCCAGCAGTGTCGATGAGCAGTACTTC

V: TRBV13
size: many
J: TRBJ2-7
D: TRBD1
CDR3: CASSSRGLYEQYF
DNA: TGTGCCAGCAGCTCCAGGGGGCTCTACGAGCAGTACTTC

V: TRBV6-1
size: .
J: TRBJ2-7
D: TRBD2
CDR3: CASSDLAASYEQYF
DNA: TGTGCCAGCAGTGATCTAGCGGCCTCCTACGAGCAGTACTTC

V: TRBV12-3/TRBV12-4
size: many
J: TRBJ1-2
D: .
CDR3: CASSFRGKWSNSTGYTF
DNA: TGTGCCAGCAGTTTCCGGGGGAAGTGGTCGAATTCGACGGGCTACACCTTC